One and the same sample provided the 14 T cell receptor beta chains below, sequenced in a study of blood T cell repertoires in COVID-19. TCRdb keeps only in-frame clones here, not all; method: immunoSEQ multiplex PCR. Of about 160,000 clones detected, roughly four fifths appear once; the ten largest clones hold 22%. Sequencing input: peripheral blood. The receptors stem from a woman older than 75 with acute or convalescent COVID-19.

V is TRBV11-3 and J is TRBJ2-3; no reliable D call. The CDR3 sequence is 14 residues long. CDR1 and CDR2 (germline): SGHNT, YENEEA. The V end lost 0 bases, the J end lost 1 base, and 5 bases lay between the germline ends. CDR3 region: CASSLEAGTDTQYF. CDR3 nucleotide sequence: TGTGCCAGCAGCTTAGAAGCCGGCACAGATACGCAGTATTTT.

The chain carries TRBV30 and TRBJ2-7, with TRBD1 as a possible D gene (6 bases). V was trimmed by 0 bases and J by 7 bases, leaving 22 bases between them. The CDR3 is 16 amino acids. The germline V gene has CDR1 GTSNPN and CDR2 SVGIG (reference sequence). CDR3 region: CAWSVGASSPSGEQYF. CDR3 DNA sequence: TGTGCCTGGAGTGTGGGGGCCAGCTCCCCATCCGGAGAGCAGTACTTC.

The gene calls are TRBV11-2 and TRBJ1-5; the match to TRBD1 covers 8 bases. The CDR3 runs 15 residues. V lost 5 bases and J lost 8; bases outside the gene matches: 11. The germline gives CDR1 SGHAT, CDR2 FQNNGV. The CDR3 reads CASSPQGVKGEPQHF. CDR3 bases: TGTGCCAGCAGCCCACAGGGGGTGAAGGGGGAGCCCCAGCATTTT.

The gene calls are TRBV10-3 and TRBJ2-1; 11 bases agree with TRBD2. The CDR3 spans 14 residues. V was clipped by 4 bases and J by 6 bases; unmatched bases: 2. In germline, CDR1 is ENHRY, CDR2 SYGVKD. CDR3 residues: CAISGLAGGNEQFF. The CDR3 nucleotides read TGTGCCATCAGTGGGCTAGCGGGGGGCAATGAGCAGTTCTTC.

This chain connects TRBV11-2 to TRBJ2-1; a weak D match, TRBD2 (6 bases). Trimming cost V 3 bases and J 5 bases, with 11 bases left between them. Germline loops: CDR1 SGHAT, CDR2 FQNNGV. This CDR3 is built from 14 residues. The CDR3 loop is CASSLASANNEQFF. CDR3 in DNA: TGTGCCAGCAGCTTGGCTAGCGCTAACAATGAGCAGTTCTTC.

The DNA of the CDR3 is TGCGCCAGCAGTGAACTAGCGGGAGAGATCTCGGGATACAATGAGCAGTTCTTC. Amino acids: CASSELAGEISGYNEQFF. The genes are TRBV10-1 and TRBJ2-1; 11 bases fit TRBD2. Looked up from germline, CDR1 is WNHNN and CDR2 is SYGVQD (reference sequence). The CDR3 spans 18 residues. The J segment lost 4 bases and the V segment lost 3 bases, leaving 11 bases of the junction unmatched.

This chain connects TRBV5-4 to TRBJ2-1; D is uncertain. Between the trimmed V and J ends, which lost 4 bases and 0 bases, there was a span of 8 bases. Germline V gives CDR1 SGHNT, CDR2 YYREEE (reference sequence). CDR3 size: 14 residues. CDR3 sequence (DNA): TGTGCCAGCAGCGACAAAAACTCCTACAATGAGCAGTTCTTC. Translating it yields CASSDKNSYNEQFF.

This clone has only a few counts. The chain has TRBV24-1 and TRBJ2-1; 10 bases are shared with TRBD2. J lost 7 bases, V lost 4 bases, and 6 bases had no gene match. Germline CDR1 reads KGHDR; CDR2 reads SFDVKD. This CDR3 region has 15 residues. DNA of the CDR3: TGTGCCACCAGTGAGGTAGCGGGAGGTCCAAATGAGCAGTTCTTC. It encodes CATSEVAGGPNEQFF.

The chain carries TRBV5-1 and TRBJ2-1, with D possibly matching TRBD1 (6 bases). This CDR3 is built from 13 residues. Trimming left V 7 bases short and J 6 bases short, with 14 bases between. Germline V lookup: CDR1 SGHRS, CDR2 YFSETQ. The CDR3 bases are TGCGCCAGCCAGTTACAGGGCGCCAATGAGCAGTTCTTC. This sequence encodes CASQLQGANEQFF.

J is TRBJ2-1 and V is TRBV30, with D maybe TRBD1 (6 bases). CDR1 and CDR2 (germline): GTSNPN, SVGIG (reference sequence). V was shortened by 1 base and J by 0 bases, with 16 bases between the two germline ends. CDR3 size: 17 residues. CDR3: CAWSDSRGLSSYNEQFF. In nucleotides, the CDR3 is TGTGCCTGGAGTGATAGCAGGGGCTTGAGCTCCTACAATGAGCAGTTCTTC.

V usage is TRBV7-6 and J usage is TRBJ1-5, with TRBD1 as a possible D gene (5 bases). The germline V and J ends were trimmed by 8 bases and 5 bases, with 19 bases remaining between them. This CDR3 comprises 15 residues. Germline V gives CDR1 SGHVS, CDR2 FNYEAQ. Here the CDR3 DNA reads TGTGCCAGCCGGGGGGAGGCCGATTACCATCAGCCCCAGCATTTT. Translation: CASRGEADYHQPQHF.

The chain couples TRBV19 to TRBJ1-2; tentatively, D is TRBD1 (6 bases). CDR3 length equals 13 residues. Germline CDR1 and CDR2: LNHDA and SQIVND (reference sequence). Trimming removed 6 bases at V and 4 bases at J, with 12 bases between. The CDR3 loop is CASSTDSRYGYTF. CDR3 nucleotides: TGTGCCAGTAGCACGGACAGCCGCTATGGCTACACCTTC.

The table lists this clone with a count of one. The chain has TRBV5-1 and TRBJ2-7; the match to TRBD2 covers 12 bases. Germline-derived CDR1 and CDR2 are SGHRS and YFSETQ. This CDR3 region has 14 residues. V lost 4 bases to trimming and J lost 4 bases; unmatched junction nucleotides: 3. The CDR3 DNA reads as TGCGCCAGCAGCACTAGCGGGAGGACTTACGAGCAGTACTTC. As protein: CASSTSGRTYEQYF.

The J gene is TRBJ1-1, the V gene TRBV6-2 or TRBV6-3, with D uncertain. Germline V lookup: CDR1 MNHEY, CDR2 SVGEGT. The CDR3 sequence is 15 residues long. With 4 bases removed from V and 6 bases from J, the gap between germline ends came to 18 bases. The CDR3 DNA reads TGTGCCAGCAGTTCCCATCCCGGGAGGGTCCCTGAAGCTTTCTTT. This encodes CASSSHPGRVPEAFF.